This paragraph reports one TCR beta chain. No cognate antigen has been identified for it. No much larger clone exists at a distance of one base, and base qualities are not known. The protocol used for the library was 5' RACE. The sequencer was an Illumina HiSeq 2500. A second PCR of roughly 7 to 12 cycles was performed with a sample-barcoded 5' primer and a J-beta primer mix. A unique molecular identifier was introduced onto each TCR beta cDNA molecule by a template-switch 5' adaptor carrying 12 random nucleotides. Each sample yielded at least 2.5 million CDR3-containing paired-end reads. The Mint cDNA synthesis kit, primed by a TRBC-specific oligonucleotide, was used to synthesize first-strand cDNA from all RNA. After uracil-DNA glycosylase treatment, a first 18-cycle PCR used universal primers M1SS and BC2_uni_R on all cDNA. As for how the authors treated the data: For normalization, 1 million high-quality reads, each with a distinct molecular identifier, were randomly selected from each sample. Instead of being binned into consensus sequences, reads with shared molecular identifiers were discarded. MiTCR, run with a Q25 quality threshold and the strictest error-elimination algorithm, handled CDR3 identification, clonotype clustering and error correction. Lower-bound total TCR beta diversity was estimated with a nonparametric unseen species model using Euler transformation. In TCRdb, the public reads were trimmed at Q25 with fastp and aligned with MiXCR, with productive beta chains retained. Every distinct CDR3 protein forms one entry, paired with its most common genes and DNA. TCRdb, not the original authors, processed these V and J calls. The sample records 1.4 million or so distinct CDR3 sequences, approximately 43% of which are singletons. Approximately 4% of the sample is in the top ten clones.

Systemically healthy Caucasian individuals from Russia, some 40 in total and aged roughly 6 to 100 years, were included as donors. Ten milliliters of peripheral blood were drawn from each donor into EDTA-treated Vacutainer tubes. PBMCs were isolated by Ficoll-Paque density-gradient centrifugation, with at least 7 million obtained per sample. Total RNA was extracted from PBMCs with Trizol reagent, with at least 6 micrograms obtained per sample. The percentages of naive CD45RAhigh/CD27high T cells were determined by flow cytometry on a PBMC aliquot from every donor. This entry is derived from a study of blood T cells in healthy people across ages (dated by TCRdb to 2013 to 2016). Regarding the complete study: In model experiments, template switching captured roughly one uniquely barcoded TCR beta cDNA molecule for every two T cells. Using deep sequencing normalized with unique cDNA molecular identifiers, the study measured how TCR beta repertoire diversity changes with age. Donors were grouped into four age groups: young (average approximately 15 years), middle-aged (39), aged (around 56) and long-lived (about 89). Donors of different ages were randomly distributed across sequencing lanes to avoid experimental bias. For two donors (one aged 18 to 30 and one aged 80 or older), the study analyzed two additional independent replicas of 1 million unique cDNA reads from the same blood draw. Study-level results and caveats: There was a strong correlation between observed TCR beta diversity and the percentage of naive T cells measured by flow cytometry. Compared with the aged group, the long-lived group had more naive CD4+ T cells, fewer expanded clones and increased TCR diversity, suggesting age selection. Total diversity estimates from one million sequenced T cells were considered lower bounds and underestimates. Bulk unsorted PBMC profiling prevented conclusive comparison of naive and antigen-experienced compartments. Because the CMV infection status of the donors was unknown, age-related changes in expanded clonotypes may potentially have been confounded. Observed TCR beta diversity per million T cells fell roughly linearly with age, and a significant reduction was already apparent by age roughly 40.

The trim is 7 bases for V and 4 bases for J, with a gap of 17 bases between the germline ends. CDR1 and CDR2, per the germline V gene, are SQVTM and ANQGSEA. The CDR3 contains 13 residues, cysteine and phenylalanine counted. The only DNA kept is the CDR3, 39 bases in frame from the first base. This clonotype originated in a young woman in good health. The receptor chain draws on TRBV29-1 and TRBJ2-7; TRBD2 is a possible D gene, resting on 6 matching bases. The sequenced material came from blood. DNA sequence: TGCAGCGCCCAGGGACTGTACGGGTACGAGCAGTACTTC. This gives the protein CSAQGLYGYEQYF.